This TCR beta chain is from a study of T cells in Graves' hyperthyroidism and ophthalmopathy. About the research overall: Peripheral blood was secured at the point of initial diagnosis, before any treatment.

The sample holds many counts of this clonotype. What it binds is not known. Study conclusions and caveats: Most thyroid clonotypes with frequency above 0.001 were detected in blood.

RNA transcripts provided the source from which TCR beta CDR3 regions were amplified. HTBI primers were used for first-round RT-PCR of the TCR CDR3. TCRdb re-called the multiplex PCR reads through MiXCR, storing one row per CDR3 protein. The repertoire holds approximately 600,000 distinct CDR3 sequences, with about 15% as singletons. Recently diagnosed hyperthyroidism of less than 2 months' duration affected patients aged 18 to 65. A sample of blood taken at first hyperthyroidism diagnosis preceded any ophthalmopathy symptoms. Trimming took 2 bases from V and 0 from J, leaving 14 bases between them. The CDR3 sequence is 17 residues long. Per the germline V gene, CDR1 is LGHNT and CDR2 is FRNRAP.

The receptor was isolated from a woman aged 25-40 years with Graves' hyperthyroidism that later progressed to Graves' ophthalmopathy. The V call is TRBV12-5, the J call TRBJ1-5; D perhaps matches TRBD1 (6 bases). Sequenced sample: blood. In DNA form, the CDR3 reads TGTGCTAGTGGTTTGCCCGGGGGACAATATAGCAATCAGCCCCAGCATTTT. Translation: CASGLPGGQYSNQPQHF.